Presented here are 5 T cell receptor beta chains from one specimen sequenced in a study of CD8 T cells in ankylosing spondylitis. Whole-study findings and limits: Characteristic, it appeared, of ankylosing spondylitis blood was a TCR beta motif of fewer than 10 highly homologous variants.

TCRdb recomputed calls from the 5' RACE reads with MiXCR, one row per CDR3 protein. The sample contains 330,000 or so distinct CDR3 sequences, under 8.5% of which appear only once. Their specific antigens are unknown. Sequenced sample: blood, either unsorted or a sorted T cell fraction (not recorded which). These receptors were collected from a male donor with ankylosing spondylitis.

This clonotype appeared a few times. J is TRBJ1-5 and V is TRBV9; D is ambiguous. The CDR3 spans 14 residues. CDR1 and CDR2 from the germline V gene are SGDLS and YYNGEE. Deletions cut 0 bases from V and 6 bases from J, with 10 bases between. CDR3 protein: CASSVGLGFQPQHF. The CDR3 DNA is TGTGCCAGCAGCGTAGGTTTGGGTTTTCAGCCCCAGCATTTT.

This clonotype has just a few counts. This sequence joins TRBV24-1 and TRBJ2-6, with D hard to call. The V end was cut by 10 bases, the J end by 2 bases, with 8 bases between. This CDR3 is built from 13 residues. Germline CDR1 KGHDR, CDR2 SFDVKD. CDR3 in amino acids: CATQKTGANVLTF. CDR3 bases: TGTGCCACGCAGAAAACTGGGGCCAACGTCCTGACTTTC.

There are a few counts of this clonotype. The chain couples TRBV12-3 or TRBV12-4 to TRBJ1-4; 9 bases map to TRBD1. The V gene end was trimmed by 6 bases and the J gene end by 7 bases; junction bases not matched to a gene: 6. CDR3 size: 14 residues. CDR3 sequence reads: CASSWGQGGEKLFF. CDR3 sequence (DNA): TGTGCCAGCAGCTGGGGACAGGGTGGTGAAAAACTGTTTTTT.

This chain uses TRBV29-1 with TRBJ1-4, with D tentatively TRBD1 (5 bases). V lost 5 bases, J lost 3 bases, and 13 bases lay in between. The CDR3 sequence is 14 residues long. Germline lookup yields CDR1 SQVTM and CDR2 ANQGSEA. CDR3 in amino acids: CSVLSDTSNEKLFF. For the CDR3, the DNA is TGCAGCGTTTTATCGGACACCTCTAATGAAAAACTGTTTTTT.

The J gene is TRBJ2-3, the V gene TRBV19; TRBD2 matches at 9 bases. The V and J ends lost 4 bases and 0 bases, in that order; junction bases with no gene match: 8. CDR1 and CDR2 from the germline V gene are LNHDA and SQIVND (reference sequence). This CDR3 has 17 residues. The CDR3 DNA reads as TGTGCCAGTAGTACCCGAAGACTAGCGGCTAGCACAGATACGCAGTATTTT. Translating gives CASSTRRLAASTDTQYF. Drawing the rest from reference TRBV19 and TRBJ2-3, the complete variable domain is DGGITQSPKYLFRKEGQNVTLSCEQNLNHDAMYWYRQDPGQGLRLIYYSQIVNDFQKGDIAEGYSVSREKKESFPLTVTSAQKNPTAFYLCASSTRRLAASTDTQYFGPGTRLTVL.